This entry lists 25 T cell receptor beta chains sequenced from one sample in a study of T cell repertoires in cytomegalovirus infection. Using its own MiXCR run on the reads, TCRdb lists one record per CDR3 protein. The sample contains about 900,000 distinct CDR3 sequences, roughly a third of which appear only once. The antigens of these receptors remain unknown. The sample here was cultured CD8+ T cells from PBMCs, taken from culture after CMV antigen stimulation. Every receptor here comes from a human donor in good health (CMV status not recorded). Some clones in this sample may be carry-over from other donors' samples.

A few counts support this clonotype. V is TRBV10-2 and J is TRBJ2-2; TRBD2 matches at 7 bases. Per germline, CDR1 WSHSY and CDR2 SAAADI. The CDR3 extends over 13 amino acids. Unmatched junction bases numbered 6, after V lost 7 bases and J lost 7 bases. The CDR3 region is CASTDGRIGELFF. CDR3 DNA sequence: TGCGCCAGCACCGACGGGAGGATCGGGGAGCTGTTTTTT.

This clonotype was observed a few times. The chain links TRBV12-5 to TRBJ1-1, with a tentative D call TRBD1 (6 bases). Trimming pared 7 bases from V and 0 bases from J, leaving 15 bases between. The CDR3 is made up of 15 amino acids. The germline V gene encodes CDR1 LGHNT and CDR2 FRNRAP. CDR3 coding DNA: TGTGCTAGTGCCCCTCGAGGGGACATGAACACTGAAGCTTTCTTT. Its protein is CASAPRGDMNTEAFF.

V is TRBV5-1 and J is TRBJ2-1; 7 positions match TRBD2. The germline gives CDR1 SGHRS, CDR2 YFSETQ. The trim removed 0 bases at V and 8 bases at J, leaving 8 bases unmatched. CDR3 length: 15 amino acids. The CDR3 nucleotides are TGCGCCAGCAGCTTGGAGGCTAGCGGTAGTTATGAGCAGTTCTTC. Amino acid sequence: CASSLEASGSYEQFF.

CDR3 sequence reads: CASSHDRAGYGYTF. DNA of the CDR3: TGTGCCAGCAGTCATGACAGGGCGGGCTATGGCTACACCTTC. The chain links TRBV6-2 or TRBV6-3 to TRBJ1-2, with TRBD1 matching over 7 bases. Germline trimming cut 5 bases from V and 4 bases from J; bases unmatched to any gene: 7. CDR3 length equals 14 residues. CDR1 is MNHEY and CDR2 is SVGEGT in the germline V gene.

V and J are TRBV6-5 and TRBJ1-5; D is unresolved. V lost 0 bases, J lost 10 bases, and 10 bases lay in between. Germline CDR1 MNHEY, CDR2 SVGAGI. This CDR3 spans 13 amino acids. CDR3 in amino acids: CASSYSGSIPQHF. The CDR3 DNA follows: TGTGCCAGCAGTTACTCTGGTTCCATCCCCCAGCATTTT.

The chain uses TRBV27 and TRBJ1-1; D perhaps matches TRBD1 (6 bases). Deletions cut 6 bases from V and 2 bases from J, with 16 bases between. The CDR3 runs 15 residues. Germline V gene data show CDR1 as MNHEY and CDR2 as SMNVEV (reference sequence). The CDR3 DNA follows: TGTGCCAGCAGCTTCGGGGGCTACCCTAACACTGAAGCTTTCTTT. The encoded protein is CASSFGGYPNTEAFF.

This clonotype showed up just a few times. A much larger clone lies one base from this, so it may be a read error. CDR3 bases: TGTGCCAGCAGCACGGGACGGTCGGCTGAAAAACTGTTTTTT. It is translated as CASSTGRSAEKLFF. The chain recombines TRBV5-6 with TRBJ1-4; a possible D gene is TRBD1 (5 bases). In germline, CDR1 is SGHDT, CDR2 YYEEEE. V lost 4 bases and J 7 bases, leaving 14 bases between the germline ends. The CDR3 loop spans 14 amino acids.

This clonotype was seen at least ten times. The rearrangement uses TRBV27 and TRBJ1-2; no clear D. Germline values: CDR1 MNHEY, CDR2 SMNVEV (reference sequence). V was cut by 0 bases and J by 3 bases, with 14 bases left in between. This CDR3 region has 16 residues. This CDR3 reads CASSLSKVKPYYGYTF. In DNA, the CDR3 is TGTGCCAGCAGTTTATCTAAGGTGAAACCGTACTATGGCTACACCTTC.

This clonotype was counted a few times. This chain connects TRBV5-1 to TRBJ2-1; TRBD2 is a possible D gene (5 bases). Trimming took off 5 bases at V and 1 base at J, with 13 bases between the two ends. The length of the CDR3 is 15 residues. The V gene's germline CDR1 is SGHRS and CDR2 YFSETQ. The CDR3 spells CASRYRRESYNEQFF. In DNA, the CDR3 is TGCGCCAGCAGGTACCGTAGGGAGTCCTACAATGAGCAGTTCTTC.

The rearrangement uses TRBV7-9 and TRBJ2-5; tentatively, D is TRBD1 or TRBD2 (6 bases each). Per germline, CDR1 SEHNR and CDR2 FQNEAQ (reference sequence). The germline V and J ends were trimmed by 4 bases and 4 bases, with 19 bases remaining between them. CDR3 length equals 16 residues. The DNA of the CDR3 is TGTGCCAGCAGCTCGAGAAACAGGGAGGTCCCAGAGACCCAGTACTTC. This translates into CASSSRNREVPETQYF.

This clonotype showed up many times. The CDR3 DNA sequence: TGTGCCAGCAGCTACGACAGAGCGAACACCGGGGAGCTGTTTTTT. Encoded protein: CASSYDRANTGELFF. V and J are TRBV11-3 and TRBJ2-2; a weak D match, TRBD1 (5 bases). The V gene lost 4 bases and the J gene lost 0 bases, with 9 bases spanning the gap. Germline assignment: CDR1 SGHNT and CDR2 YENEEA. CDR3 size: 15 residues.

This clonotype was counted ten times or more. This sequence joins TRBV7-2 and TRBJ2-5; tentatively, D is TRBD2 (6 bases). V gave up 6 bases and J gave up 5 bases, with 16 bases separating them. The CDR3 extends over 14 amino acids. Per germline, CDR1 SGHTA and CDR2 FQGNSA. This CDR3 reads CASSHSGFGETQYF. The CDR3 bases are TGTGCCAGCAGTCATAGCGGATTCGGGGAGACCCAGTACTTC.

The rearrangement links TRBV14 to TRBJ2-7; the D is unclear. The CDR3 is 15 residues long. Germline lookup yields CDR1 SGHDN and CDR2 FVKESK. V was pared by 1 base and J by 3 bases, with 13 bases between. The CDR3 spells CASSQGSSRLYEQYF. CDR3 bases: TGTGCCAGCAGCCAAGGGTCGAGCCGTCTCTACGAGCAGTACTTC.

There are many counts of this clonotype. The chain joins TRBV7-2 to TRBJ1-5, with 8 bases that match TRBD1. The junction had 5 bases not matched to a gene; V was cut back by 0 bases and J by 4 bases. The CDR3 totals 16 residues. The germline gives CDR1 SGHTA, CDR2 FQGNSA. CDR3: CASSLATGGLNQPQHF. The CDR3 bases are TGTGCCAGCAGCTTAGCCACAGGGGGATTGAATCAGCCCCAGCATTTT.

The gene calls are TRBV6-5 and TRBJ1-2, with a weak D call TRBD1 (6 bases). The CDR3 extends over 15 amino acids. CDR1 and CDR2 from the germline V gene are MNHEY and SVGAGI. V was cut by 0 bases and J by 10 bases, with 18 bases left in between. The CDR3 protein is CASSYSGTSGDDYTF. In nucleotides, the CDR3 is TGTGCCAGCAGTTACTCTGGGACATCCGGGGATGACTACACCTTC.

This clonotype was picked up a small number of times. The rearrangement links TRBV15 to TRBJ2-1; the match to TRBD2 covers 7 bases. CDR3 length: 16 amino acids. Trimming cost V 0 bases and J 0 bases; bases outside gene matches: 2. Germline V gives CDR1 LNHNV, CDR2 YYDKDF (reference sequence). The CDR3 protein is CATSRERGSSYNEQFF. The DNA for the CDR3 is TGTGCCACCAGCAGAGAGCGGGGGAGCTCCTACAATGAGCAGTTCTTC.

For this clonotype: One end of the junction is discordant with germline, which a read error may explain. The CDR3 protein is CANSYQGNTEAFF. In DNA, the CDR3 is TGTGCCAACAGTTACCAAGGAAACACTGAAGCTTTCTTT. The chain employs TRBV6-1 and TRBJ1-1; no clear D. Germline values: CDR1 MNHNS, CDR2 SASEGT. This CDR3 region has 13 residues.

The chain couples TRBV4-1 to TRBJ1-1; D perhaps matches TRBD1 (5 bases). Trimming cost V 1 base and J 5 bases, with 11 bases left between them. The CDR3 totals 14 residues. Per the germline V gene, CDR1 is MGHRA and CDR2 is YSYEKL. Written as DNA, the CDR3 is TGCGCCAGCAGCCAAGCGGAGGGGTGGACTGAAGCTTTCTTT. This gives the protein CASSQAEGWTEAFF.

This clonotype came up a few times. The chain couples TRBV7-2 to TRBJ2-7, with 10 bases identical to TRBD1. V gave up 5 bases and J gave up 6 bases; unmatched junction bases: 4. Germline V gene data show CDR1 as SGHTA and CDR2 as FQGNSA. The CDR3 loop spans 13 amino acids. In DNA form, the CDR3 reads TGTGCCAGCAGCCCGACAGGGGGCCTCGAGCAGTACTTC. The encoded protein is CASSPTGGLEQYF. Looking up the rest from reference TRBV7-2 and TRBJ2-7 gives the full variable domain: GAGVSQSPSNKVTEKGKDVELRCDPISGHTALYWYRQSLGQGLEFLIYFQGNSAPDKSGLPSDRFSAERTGGSVSTLTIQRTQQEDSAVYLCASSPTGGLEQYFGPGTRLTVT.

In regard to this clonotype: Given a much more abundant clone one base away, this may be a read error. The CDR3 nucleotides are TGTGCCAACAGCCCCTACCCGGGGACAGCCTATGGCTACACCTTC. Its translation: CANSPYPGTAYGYTF. The J gene is TRBJ1-2, the V gene TRBV7-2; 7 bases agree with TRBD1. CDR1 and CDR2 (germline): SGHTA, FQGNSA. The CDR3 extends over 15 amino acids.

This chain connects TRBV5-4 to TRBJ1-6; no clear D gene. The germline gives CDR1 SGHNT, CDR2 YYREEE (reference sequence). CDR3 size: 15 residues. The germline V and J ends were trimmed by 1 base and 10 bases, with 15 bases remaining between them. CDR3 DNA: TGTGCCAGCAGCTTGAACCGGGGAGGAGGATCACCCCTCCACTTT. Amino acids: CASSLNRGGGSPLHF.

The V and J genes are TRBV27 and TRBJ1-5; D is perhaps TRBD1 (5 bases). CDR3 size: 14 residues. Germline values: CDR1 MNHEY, CDR2 SMNVEV (reference sequence). Trimming removed 6 bases from V and 3 bases from J, with 12 bases in between. The CDR3 spells CASRGAGNNQPQHF. The CDR3 bases are TGTGCCAGCAGAGGGGCAGGGAACAATCAGCCCCAGCATTTT.

Only a few counts were recorded for this clonotype. The chain recombines TRBV2 with TRBJ1-1; TRBD1 matches at 7 bases. J lost 5 bases, V lost 7 bases, and 37 bases had no gene match. The CDR3 spans 23 residues. Germline-derived CDR1 and CDR2 are SNHLY and FYNNEI. In DNA, the CDR3 is TGTGCCAGCACCTCCGGGACAGCCTATTCGACCGGAATATATGGATGCGGATGTACTGAAGCTTTCTTT. This sequence encodes CASTSGTAYSTGIYGCGCTEAFF.

This chain links TRBV15 with TRBJ1-6; D ambiguous. From germline, CDR1 is LNHNV and CDR2 YYDKDF (reference sequence). V dropped 0 bases and J dropped 9 bases, with 9 bases sitting between them. The CDR3 is 14 amino acids. The CDR3 here is CATSRERGVSPLHF. As DNA, the CDR3 is TGTGCCACCAGCAGAGAACGAGGCGTTTCACCCCTCCACTTT.

The J gene is TRBJ1-1, the V gene TRBV9; no reliable D call. The V end was cut by 7 bases, the J end by 3 bases, with 10 bases between. Germline V gene data show CDR1 as SGDLS and CDR2 as YYNGEE. There are 12 residues in the CDR3. The CDR3 DNA reads TGTGCCAGCGGCAGGCCGGACACTGAAGCTTTCTTT. This gives the protein CASGRPDTEAFF.